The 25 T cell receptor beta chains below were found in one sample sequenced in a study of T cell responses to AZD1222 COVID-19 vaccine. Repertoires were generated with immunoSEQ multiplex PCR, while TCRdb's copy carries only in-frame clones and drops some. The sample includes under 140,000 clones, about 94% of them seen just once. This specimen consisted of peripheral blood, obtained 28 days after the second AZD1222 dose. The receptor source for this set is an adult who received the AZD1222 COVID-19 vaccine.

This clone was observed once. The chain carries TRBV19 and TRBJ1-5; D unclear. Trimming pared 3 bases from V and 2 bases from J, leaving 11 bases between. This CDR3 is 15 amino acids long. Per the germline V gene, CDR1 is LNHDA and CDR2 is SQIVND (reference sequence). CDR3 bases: TGTGCCAGTAGTATTTCGGGATATGGCAATCAGCCCCAGCATTTT. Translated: CASSISGYGNQPQHF.

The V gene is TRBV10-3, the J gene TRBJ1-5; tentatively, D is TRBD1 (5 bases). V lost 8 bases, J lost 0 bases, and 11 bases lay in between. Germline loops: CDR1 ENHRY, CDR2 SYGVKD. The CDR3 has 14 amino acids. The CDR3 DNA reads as TGTGCCATCGGGGGACGGACTAGCAATCAGCCCCAGCATTTT. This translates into CAIGGRTSNQPQHF.

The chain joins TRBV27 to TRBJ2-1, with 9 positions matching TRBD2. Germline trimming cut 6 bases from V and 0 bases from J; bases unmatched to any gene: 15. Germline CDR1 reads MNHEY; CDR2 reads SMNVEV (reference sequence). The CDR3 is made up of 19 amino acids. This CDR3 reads CASSPPLPSGTFSYNEQFF. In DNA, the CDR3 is TGTGCCAGCAGCCCCCCGTTACCTAGCGGGACCTTCTCCTACAATGAGCAGTTCTTC.

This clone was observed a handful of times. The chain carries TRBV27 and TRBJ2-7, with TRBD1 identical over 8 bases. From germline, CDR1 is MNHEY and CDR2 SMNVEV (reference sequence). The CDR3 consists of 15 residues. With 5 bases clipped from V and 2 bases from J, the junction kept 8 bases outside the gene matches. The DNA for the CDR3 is TGTGCCAGCAGTCTCGCAGGGACAGGAACCTACGAGCAGTACTTC. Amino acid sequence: CASSLAGTGTYEQYF.

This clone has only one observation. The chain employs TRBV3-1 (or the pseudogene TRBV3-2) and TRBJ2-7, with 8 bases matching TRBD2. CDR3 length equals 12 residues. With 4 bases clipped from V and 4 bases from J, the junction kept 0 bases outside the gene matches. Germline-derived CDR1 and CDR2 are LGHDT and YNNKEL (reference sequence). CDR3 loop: CASSPGGYEQYF. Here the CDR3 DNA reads TGTGCCAGCAGCCCGGGGGGGTACGAGCAGTACTTC.

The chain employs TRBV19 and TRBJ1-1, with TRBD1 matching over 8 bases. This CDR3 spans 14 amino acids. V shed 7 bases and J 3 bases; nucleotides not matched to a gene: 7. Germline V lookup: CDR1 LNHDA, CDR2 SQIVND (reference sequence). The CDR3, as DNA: TGTGCCAGTATTTCGGACAGGGCGGACACTGAAGCTTTCTTT. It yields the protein CASISDRADTEAFF.

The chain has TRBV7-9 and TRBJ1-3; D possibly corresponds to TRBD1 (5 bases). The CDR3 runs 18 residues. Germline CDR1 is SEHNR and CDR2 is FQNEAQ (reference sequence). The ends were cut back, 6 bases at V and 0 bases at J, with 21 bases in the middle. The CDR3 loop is CASSDKGPAGTSGNTIYF. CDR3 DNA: TGTGCCAGCAGTGATAAGGGTCCGGCGGGGACCTCTGGAAACACCATATATTTT.

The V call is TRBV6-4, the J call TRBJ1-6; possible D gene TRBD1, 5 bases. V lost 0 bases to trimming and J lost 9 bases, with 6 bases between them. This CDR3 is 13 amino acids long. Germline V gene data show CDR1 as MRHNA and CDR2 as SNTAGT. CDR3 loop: CASSDSGVSPLHF. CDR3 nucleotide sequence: TGTGCCAGCAGTGACTCAGGGGTTTCACCCCTCCACTTT.

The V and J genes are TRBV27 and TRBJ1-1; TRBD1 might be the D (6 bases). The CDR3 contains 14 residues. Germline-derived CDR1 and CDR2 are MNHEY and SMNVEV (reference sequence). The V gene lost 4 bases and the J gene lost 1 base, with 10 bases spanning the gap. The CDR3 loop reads CASSSQGSNTEAFF. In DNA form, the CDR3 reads TGTGCCAGCAGTTCCCAGGGGTCGAACACTGAAGCTTTCTTT.

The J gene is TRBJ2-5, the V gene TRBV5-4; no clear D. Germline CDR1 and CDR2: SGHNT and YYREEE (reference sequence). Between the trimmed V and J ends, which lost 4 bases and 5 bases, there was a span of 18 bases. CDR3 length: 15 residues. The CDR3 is CASSPTAVVPETQYF. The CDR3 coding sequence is TGTGCCAGCAGCCCTACGGCAGTGGTCCCGGAGACCCAGTACTTC.

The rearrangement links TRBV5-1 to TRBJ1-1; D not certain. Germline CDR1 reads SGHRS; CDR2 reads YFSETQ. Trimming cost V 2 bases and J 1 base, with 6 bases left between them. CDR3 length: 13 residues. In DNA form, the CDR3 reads TGCGCCAGCAGCTTTGTAGGGAACACTGAAGCTTTCTTT. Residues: CASSFVGNTEAFF.

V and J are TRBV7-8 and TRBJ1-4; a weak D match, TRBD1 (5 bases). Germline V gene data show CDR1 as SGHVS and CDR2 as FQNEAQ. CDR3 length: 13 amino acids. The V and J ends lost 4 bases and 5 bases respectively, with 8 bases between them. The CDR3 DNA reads TGTGCCAGCAGCTCTCAGGGAAATGAAAAACTGTTTTTT. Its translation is CASSSQGNEKLFF. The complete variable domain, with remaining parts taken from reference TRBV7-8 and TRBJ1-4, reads GAGVSQSPRYKVAKRGQDVALRCDPISGHVSLFWYQQALGQGPEFLTYFQNEAQLDKSGLPSDRFFAERPEGSVSTLKIQRTQQEDSAVYLCASSSQGNEKLFFGSGTQLSVL.

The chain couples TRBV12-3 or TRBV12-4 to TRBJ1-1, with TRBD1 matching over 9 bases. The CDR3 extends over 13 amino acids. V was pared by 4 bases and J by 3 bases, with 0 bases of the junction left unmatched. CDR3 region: CASSWDRDTEAFF. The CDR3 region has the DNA TGTGCCAGCAGTTGGGACAGGGACACTGAAGCTTTCTTT.

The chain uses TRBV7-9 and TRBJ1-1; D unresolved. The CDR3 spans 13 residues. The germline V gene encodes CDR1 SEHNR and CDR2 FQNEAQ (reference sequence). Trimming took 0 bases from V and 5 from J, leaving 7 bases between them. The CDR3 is CASSLARVTEAFF. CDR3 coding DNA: TGTGCCAGCAGCTTAGCGCGGGTAACTGAAGCTTTCTTT.

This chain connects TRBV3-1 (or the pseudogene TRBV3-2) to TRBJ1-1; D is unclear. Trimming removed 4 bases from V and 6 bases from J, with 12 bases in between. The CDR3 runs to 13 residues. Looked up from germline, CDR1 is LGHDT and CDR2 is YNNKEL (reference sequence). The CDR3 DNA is TGTGCCAGCAGCCCCCGAACCAGTTCTGAAGCTTTCTTT. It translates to CASSPRTSSEAFF.

The CDR3 here is CASSLAEQGGKLFF. The CDR3 DNA reads as TGCGCCAGCAGCTTGGCCGAACAGGGAGGAAAACTGTTTTTT. V gene TRBV5-1 combines with J gene TRBJ1-4; D might be TRBD1 (6 bases). The length of the CDR3 is 14 residues. V gave up 0 bases and J gave up 10 bases, with 13 bases separating them. The germline V gene encodes CDR1 SGHRS and CDR2 YFSETQ.

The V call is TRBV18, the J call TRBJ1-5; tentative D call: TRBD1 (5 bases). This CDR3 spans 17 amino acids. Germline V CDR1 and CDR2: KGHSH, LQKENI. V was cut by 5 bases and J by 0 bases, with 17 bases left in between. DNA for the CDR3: TGTGCCAGCTCATCGAGTCAGGGATACTCTAGCAATCAGCCCCAGCATTTT. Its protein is CASSSSQGYSSNQPQHF.

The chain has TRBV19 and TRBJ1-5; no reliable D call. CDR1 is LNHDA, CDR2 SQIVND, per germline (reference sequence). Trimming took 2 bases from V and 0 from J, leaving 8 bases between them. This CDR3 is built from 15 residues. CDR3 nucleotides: TGTGCCAGTAGTATAAAACCTCTTAGCAATCAGCCCCAGCATTTT. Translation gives CASSIKPLSNQPQHF.

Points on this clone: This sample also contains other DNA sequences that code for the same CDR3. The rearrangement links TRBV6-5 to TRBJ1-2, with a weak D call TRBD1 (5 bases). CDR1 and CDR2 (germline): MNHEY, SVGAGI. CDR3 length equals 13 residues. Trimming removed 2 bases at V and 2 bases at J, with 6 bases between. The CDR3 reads CASSYDRNYGYTF. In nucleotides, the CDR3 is TGTGCCAGCAGTTACGACAGAAACTATGGCTACACCTTC.

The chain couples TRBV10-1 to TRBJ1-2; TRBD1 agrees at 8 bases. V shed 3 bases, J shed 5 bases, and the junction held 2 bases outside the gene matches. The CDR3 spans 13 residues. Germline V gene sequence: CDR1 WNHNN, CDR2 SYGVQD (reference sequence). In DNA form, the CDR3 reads TGCGCCAGCAGTGATAACAGGGGGTATGGCTACACCTTC. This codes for CASSDNRGYGYTF.

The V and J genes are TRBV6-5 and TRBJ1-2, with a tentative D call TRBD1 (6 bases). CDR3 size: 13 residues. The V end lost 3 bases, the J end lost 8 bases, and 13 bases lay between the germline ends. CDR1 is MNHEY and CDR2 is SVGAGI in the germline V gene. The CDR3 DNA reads TGTGCCAGCAGTTATTCGACAGGATCCGGCTACACCTTC. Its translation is CASSYSTGSGYTF.

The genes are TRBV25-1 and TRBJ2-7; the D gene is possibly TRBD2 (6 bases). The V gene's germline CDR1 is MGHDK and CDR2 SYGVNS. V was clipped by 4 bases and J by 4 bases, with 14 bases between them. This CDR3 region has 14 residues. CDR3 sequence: CASSGVIGTYEQYF. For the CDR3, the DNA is TGTGCCAGCAGTGGGGTTATTGGGACTTACGAGCAGTACTTC.

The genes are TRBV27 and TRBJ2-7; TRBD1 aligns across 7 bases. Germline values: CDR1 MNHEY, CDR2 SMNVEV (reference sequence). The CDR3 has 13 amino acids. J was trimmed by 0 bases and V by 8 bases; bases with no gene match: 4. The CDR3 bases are TGTGCCAGCCGGGGACAGAGCTCCTACGAGCAGTACTTC. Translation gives CASRGQSSYEQYF.

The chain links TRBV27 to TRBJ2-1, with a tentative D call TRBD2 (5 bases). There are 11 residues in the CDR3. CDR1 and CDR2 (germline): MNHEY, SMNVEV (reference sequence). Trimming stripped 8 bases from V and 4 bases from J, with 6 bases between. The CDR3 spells CASGLYNEQFF. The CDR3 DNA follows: TGTGCCAGCGGACTTTACAATGAGCAGTTCTTC.

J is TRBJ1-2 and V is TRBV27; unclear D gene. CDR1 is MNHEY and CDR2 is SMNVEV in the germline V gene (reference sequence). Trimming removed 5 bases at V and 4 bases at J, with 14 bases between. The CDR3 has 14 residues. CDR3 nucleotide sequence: TGTGCCAGCAGTCCCCGGGCGGCCCGCTATGGCTACACCTTC. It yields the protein CASSPRAARYGYTF.